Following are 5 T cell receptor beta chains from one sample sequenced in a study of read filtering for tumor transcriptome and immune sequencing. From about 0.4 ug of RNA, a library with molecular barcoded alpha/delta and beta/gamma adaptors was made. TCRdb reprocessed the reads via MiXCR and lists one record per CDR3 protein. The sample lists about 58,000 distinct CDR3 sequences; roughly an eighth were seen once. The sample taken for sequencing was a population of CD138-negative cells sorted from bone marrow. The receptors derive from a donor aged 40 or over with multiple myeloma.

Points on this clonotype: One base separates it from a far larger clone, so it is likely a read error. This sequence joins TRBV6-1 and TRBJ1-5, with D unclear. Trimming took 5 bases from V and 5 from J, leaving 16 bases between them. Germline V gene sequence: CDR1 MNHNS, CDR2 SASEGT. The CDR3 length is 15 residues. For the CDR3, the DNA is TGTGCCAGCAGTAGGTCGCCTTCAAGGGATCAGCCCCAGCATTTT. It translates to CASSRSPSRDQPQHF.

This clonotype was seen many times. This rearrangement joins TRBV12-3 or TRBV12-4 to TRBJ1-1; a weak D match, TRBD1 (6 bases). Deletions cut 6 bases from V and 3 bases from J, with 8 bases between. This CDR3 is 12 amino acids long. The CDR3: CASREGDTEAFF. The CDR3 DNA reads TGTGCCAGCAGGGAGGGGGACACTGAAGCTTTCTTT.

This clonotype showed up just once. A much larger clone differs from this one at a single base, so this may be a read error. The CDR3 DNA sequence: TGCAGTGCTCGACTCAGGGGTTACGAGCACTACTTC. This sequence encodes CSARLRGYEHYF. V gene TRBV20-1 combines with J gene TRBJ2-7; a possible D gene is TRBD1 (6 bases). CDR1 and CDR2 from the germline V gene are DFQATT and SNEGSKA (reference sequence). This CDR3 has 12 residues.

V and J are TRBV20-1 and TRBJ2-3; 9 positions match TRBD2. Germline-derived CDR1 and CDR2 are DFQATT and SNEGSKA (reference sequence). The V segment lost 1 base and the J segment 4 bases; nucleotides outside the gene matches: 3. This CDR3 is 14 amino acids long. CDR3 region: CSARVGGGADTQYF. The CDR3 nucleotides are TGCAGTGCTAGAGTCGGCGGGGGGGCAGATACGCAGTATTTT.

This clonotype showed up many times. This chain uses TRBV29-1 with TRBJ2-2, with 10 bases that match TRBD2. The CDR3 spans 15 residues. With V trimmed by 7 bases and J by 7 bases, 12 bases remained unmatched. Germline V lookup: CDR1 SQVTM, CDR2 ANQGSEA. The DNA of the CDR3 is TGCAGCGCCCGGCTTAGCGGGGGGTACGGCGGGGAGCTGTTTTTT. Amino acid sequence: CSARLSGGYGGELFF.